This TCR beta chain was found in a study of cytomegalovirus exposure and HLA in healthy donors. Germline values: CDR1 SGDLS, CDR2 YYNGEE. This CDR3 has 13 amino acids. V gave up 3 bases and J gave up 3 bases; unmatched junction bases: 2. The PCR was carried out with 60 Vbeta primers and 13 Jbeta primers. Method: immunoSEQ multiplex PCR; TCRdb's copy keeps in-frame clones and lacks some. The data include roughly 120,000 clones; the top ten clones carry 0.9% to 1.2%. This sequence originates from a man between 18 and 35 years old in good health and CMV-seronegative. The sequenced sample consisted of PBMCs. V is TRBV9 and J is TRBJ1-2, with 7 bases that match TRBD1. The CDR3 spells CASSADRDYGYTF. Written as DNA, the CDR3 is TGTGCCAGCAGCGCCGACAGGGACTATGGCTACACCTTC.